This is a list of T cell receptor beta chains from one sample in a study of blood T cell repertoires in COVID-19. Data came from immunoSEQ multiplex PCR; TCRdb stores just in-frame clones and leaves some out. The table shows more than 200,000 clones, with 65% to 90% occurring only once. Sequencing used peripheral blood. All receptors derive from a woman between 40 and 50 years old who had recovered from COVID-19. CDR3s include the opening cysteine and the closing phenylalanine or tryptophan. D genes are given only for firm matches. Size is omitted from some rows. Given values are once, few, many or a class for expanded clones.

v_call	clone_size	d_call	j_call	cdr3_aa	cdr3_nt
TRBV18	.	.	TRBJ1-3	CASSQYSGSGNTIYF	TGTGCCAGCTCACAGTACAGCGGCTCTGGAAACACCATATATTTT
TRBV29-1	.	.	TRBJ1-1	CSVEAGMNTEAFF	TGCAGCGTTGAAGCTGGCATGAACACTGAAGCTTTCTTT
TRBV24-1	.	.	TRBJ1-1	CDQTGRGESEAFF	TGTGATCAAACAGGGAGGGGGGAAAGCGAAGCTTTCTTT
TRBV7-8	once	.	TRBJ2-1	CASSLDLTNLLNEQFF	TGTGCCAGCAGCTTAGATCTGACTAACTTACTCAATGAGCAGTTCTTC
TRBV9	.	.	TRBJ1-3	CASQPTALNTIYF	TGTGCCAGTCAACCGACAGCTTTGAACACCATATATTTT
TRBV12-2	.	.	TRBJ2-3	CASRLEVGGELTDTQYF	TGTGCAAGTCGCTTAGAAGTGGGGGGGGAATTGACAGATACGCAGTATTTT
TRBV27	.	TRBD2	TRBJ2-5	CASSGLAGDETQYF	TGTGCCAGCAGCGGACTAGCGGGGGACGAGACCCAGTACTTC
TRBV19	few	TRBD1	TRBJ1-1	CASTLRQGAANTEAFF	TGTGCCAGTACCCTCCGACAGGGGGCTGCGAACACTGAAGCTTTCTTT
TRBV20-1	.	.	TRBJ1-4	CSASEPGTNEKLFF	TGCAGTGCTAGTGAGCCCGGGACTAATGAAAAACTGTTTTTT
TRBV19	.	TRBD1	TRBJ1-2	CATLDRGQGGYTF	TGTGCCACATTGGACAGGGGGCAGGGCGGCTACACCTTC
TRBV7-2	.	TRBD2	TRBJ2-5	CASSLLGGGETQYF	TGTGCCAGCAGCTTACTGGGCGGGGGGGAGACCCAGTACTTC
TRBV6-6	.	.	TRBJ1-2	CASSSGDKSYGYTF	TGTGCCAGCAGCTCAGGGGACAAATCCTATGGCTACACCTTC
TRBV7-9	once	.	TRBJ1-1	CASSQRQTSDTEAFF	TGTGCCAGCAGCCAGCGACAGACCAGCGACACTGAAGCTTTCTTT
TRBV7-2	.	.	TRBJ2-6	CASSLASGKYSGANVLTF	TGTGCCAGCAGCTTAGCCTCCGGGAAATACTCTGGGGCCAACGTCCTGACTTTC
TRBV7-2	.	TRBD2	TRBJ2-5	CASSLTRGGGETQYF	TGTGCCAGCAGCCTAACACGGGGGGGCGGGGAGACCCAGTACTTC
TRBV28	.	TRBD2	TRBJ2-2	CASSSPSLGGANTGELFF	TGTGCCAGCAGTTCACCCAGTCTCGGGGGGGCGAACACCGGGGAGCTGTTTTTT
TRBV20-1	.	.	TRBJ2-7	CSASVGNRGSYEQYF	TGCAGTGCTAGTGTGGGCAACCGGGGGTCCTACGAGCAGTACTTC
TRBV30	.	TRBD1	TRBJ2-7	CAWSAGGLTYEQYF	TGTGCCTGGTCAGCAGGGGGTCTGACCTACGAGCAGTACTTC
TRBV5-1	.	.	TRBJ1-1	CASRVRTLNTEAFF	TGCGCCAGCAGAGTCCGGACTCTGAACACTGAAGCTTTCTTT
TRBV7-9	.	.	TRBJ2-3	CASSSTGLTDTQYF	TGTGCCAGCAGTTCAACAGGGTTGACAGATACGCAGTATTTT
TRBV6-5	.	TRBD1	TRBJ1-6	CASRTGTRTSPLHF	TGTGCCAGCAGGACAGGGACGAGGACTTCACCCCTCCACTTT
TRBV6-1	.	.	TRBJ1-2	CASSEVGGNRGGYTF	TGTGCCAGCAGTGAAGTTGGGGGGAACCGGGGTGGCTACACCTTC
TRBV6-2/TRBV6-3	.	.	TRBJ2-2	CASSTPTPVTEDTGELFF	TGTGCCAGCAGTACACCGACTCCTGTGACGGAGGACACCGGGGAGCTGTTTTTT
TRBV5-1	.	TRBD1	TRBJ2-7	CASSLGGQGAREQYF	TGCGCCAGCAGCTTGGGGGGACAGGGGGCGAGAGAGCAGTACTTC
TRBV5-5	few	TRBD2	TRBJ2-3	CASDLAGADTQYF	TGTGCCAGCGATCTAGCGGGGGCAGATACGCAGTATTTT
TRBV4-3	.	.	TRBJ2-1	CASSLQGGGATEQFF	TGCGCCAGCAGCCTCCAAGGTGGGGGGGCTACTGAGCAGTTCTTC
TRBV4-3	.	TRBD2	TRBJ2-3	CASSQDAAQRGATDTQYF	TGCGCCAGCAGCCAAGACGCCGCGCAGCGGGGGGCGACAGATACGCAGTATTTT